The clone carrying this TCR beta chain came up once. These data originate in a study of Ad26.COV2.S vaccination and SARS-CoV-2 variants. Measured with immunoSEQ multiplex PCR; TCRdb has only the in-frame clones, and not every one. The sample yields more than 300,000 clones, about 88% seen once. Treatment: roughly 20 received Ad26.COV2.S at low or high dose, single or two shots; 5 received placebo; per-sample allocation not given. The samples date from day 63 after the first vaccine or placebo injection. Germline-derived CDR1 and CDR2 are KGHSH and LQKENI. Trimming shortened V by 5 bases and J by 1 base, and 15 bases separated the two germline ends. The CDR3 loop spans 17 amino acids.

The rearrangement links TRBV18 to TRBJ2-6, with TRBD1 as a possible D gene (6 bases). The sequences come from peripheral blood, collected in a trial of Ad26.COV2.S vaccine versus placebo. The TCR originated in a person between 18 and 60 years old who received the Ad26.COV2.S COVID-19 vaccine or a placebo. CDR3 amino acids: CASSSRDIHSGANVLTF. As DNA, the CDR3 is TGTGCCAGCTCATCCCGGGACATACATTCTGGGGCCAACGTCCTGACTTTC.